One sample yielded the 27 T cell receptor beta chains listed below, sequenced in a study of blood T cell repertoires in COVID-19 (dated by TCRdb to the early 2020s). Receptor amplification or capture employed the immunoSEQ multiplex PCR assay. TCRdb's version of the immuneACCESS table is confined to in-frame rearrangements and falls short of the full clone set. An unresolved V gene accounts for under half of the shortfall where checked; the remainder is of unknown origin. A total of fewer than 150,000 clones appear in this sample, 84% of them only once. The ten largest clones represent around 10% of the sample. Sequencing input: peripheral blood. The origin of the receptors is a woman of 80 years or more in a cohort sampled during active or convalescent COVID-19.

V is TRBV7-2 and J is TRBJ1-5; D may be TRBD1 (6 bases). Germline CDR1 SGHTA, CDR2 FQGNSA. With 5 bases removed from V and 9 bases from J, the gap between germline ends came to 14 bases. CDR3 size: 13 residues. CDR3 in DNA: TGTGCCAGCAGCGAGGGGGTCTTTGGGCCCCAGCATTTT. It is translated as CASSEGVFGPQHF. The entire variable domain, with the rest obtained from reference TRBV7-2 and TRBJ1-5, is as follows: GAGVSQSPSNKVTEKGKDVELRCDPISGHTALYWYRQSLGQGLEFLIYFQGNSAPDKSGLPSDRFSAERTGGSVSTLTIQRTQQEDSAVYLCASSEGVFGPQHFGDGTRLSIL.

The chain uses TRBV11-2 and TRBJ2-5; weak D call: TRBD1 (6 bases). Deletions cut 6 bases from V and 4 bases from J, with 18 bases between. From germline, CDR1 is SGHAT and CDR2 FQNNGV. CDR3 length equals 15 residues. The CDR3 nucleotides read TGTGCCAGCAGTATCCCACAGGGTCGGCGAGAGACCCAGTACTTC. This encodes CASSIPQGRRETQYF.

The rearrangement joins TRBV5-1 to TRBJ2-3; 8 nucleotides line up with TRBD2. Germline V gene data show CDR1 as SGHRS and CDR2 as YFSETQ. This CDR3 spans 13 amino acids. The V gene end was trimmed by 8 bases and the J gene end by 2 bases; junction bases not matched to a gene: 4. CDR3 in DNA: TGCGCCAGTGCGGGGGGTATCACAGATACGCAGTATTTT. Amino acids: CASAGGITDTQYF.

The chain carries TRBV6-5 and TRBJ1-1; TRBD1 matches at 12 bases. The CDR3 has 15 amino acids. V shed 6 bases, J shed 4 bases, and the junction held 6 bases outside the gene matches. Per germline, CDR1 MNHEY and CDR2 SVGAGI. The CDR3 loop is CASSRDRGRPTEAFF. The DNA for the CDR3 is TGTGCCAGCAGCCGGGACAGGGGGCGCCCCACTGAAGCTTTCTTT.

This clone has just one count. The V gene is TRBV18, the J gene TRBJ2-3; TRBD2 is a possible D gene (6 bases). This CDR3 is built from 12 residues. Germline-derived CDR1 and CDR2 are KGHSH and LQKENI. Trimming left V 6 bases short and J 7 bases short, with 11 bases between. The CDR3 loop is CASSREDYTQYF. Here the CDR3 DNA reads TGTGCCAGCTCTAGGGAGGACTATACGCAGTATTTT.

The chain couples TRBV19 to TRBJ1-1, with TRBD1 matching over 9 bases. The CDR3 spans 14 residues. J gave up 5 bases and V 9 bases, and 10 bases lay outside the gene matches. CDR1 is LNHDA and CDR2 is SQIVND in the germline V gene (reference sequence). CDR3 region: CASRRGQGGTEAFF. The CDR3 region has the DNA TGTGCCAGCAGACGGGGACAGGGAGGAACTGAAGCTTTCTTT.

The chain uses TRBV27 and TRBJ2-7, with D perhaps TRBD1 (6 bases). There are 14 residues in the CDR3. Trimming shortened V by 2 bases and J by 2 bases, and 10 bases separated the two germline ends. The germline CDR1 and CDR2 sequences are MNHEY and SMNVEV (reference sequence). The CDR3 coding sequence is TGTGCCAGCAGTTTAGAAGCAGGGGCCTACGAGCAGTACGTC. Translated, it gives CASSLEAGAYEQYV.

V is TRBV9 and J is TRBJ1-6, with 10 nucleotides matching TRBD1. This CDR3 has 15 amino acids. Germline CDR1 is SGDLS and CDR2 is YYNGEE. V gave up 2 bases and J gave up 10 bases; unmatched junction bases: 6. In DNA, the CDR3 is TGTGCCAGCAGCGTGGGACAGGGGTTTGAATCACCCCTCCACTTT. The encoded protein is CASSVGQGFESPLHF.

About this clone: Its ends do not fully match the called genes, so a read error is possible. Other nucleotide sequences from this sample produce the same CDR3. The genes are TRBV11-3 and TRBJ1-2, with D possibly TRBD1 on 6 matching bases. Germline V CDR1 and CDR2: SGHNT, YENEEA. The CDR3 is made up of 13 amino acids. CDR3 coding DNA: TGTGCCAGCAGCCGAACACAGGGAGTCGGCTACACTTTC. Its protein is CASSRTQGVGYTF.

The chain has TRBV5-5 and TRBJ1-5; 7 nucleotides line up with TRBD1. CDR3 length: 16 amino acids. J gave up 1 base and V 4 bases, and 8 bases lay outside the gene matches. Germline CDR1 and CDR2: SGHKS and YYEKEE (reference sequence). The DNA of the CDR3 is TGTGCCAGCAGCACAAGACAGGGATCGAGCAATCAGCCCCAGCATTTT. Amino acid sequence: CASSTRQGSSNQPQHF.

The V and J genes are TRBV3-1 (or the pseudogene TRBV3-2) and TRBJ1-2; TRBD1 matches 10 bases. J was trimmed by 5 bases and V by 2 bases; bases with no gene match: 5. The CDR3 loop spans 15 amino acids. Germline V gene data show CDR1 as LGHDT and CDR2 as YNNKEL (reference sequence). This CDR3 is CASSQWMGQGYGYTF. The CDR3 region has the DNA TGTGCCAGCAGCCAATGGATGGGACAGGGGTATGGCTACACCTTC.

V and J are TRBV10-3 and TRBJ2-3, with 9 bases that match TRBD2. CDR3 length: 16 residues. Per germline, CDR1 ENHRY and CDR2 SYGVKD. The V and J ends lost 0 bases and 2 bases, in that order; junction bases with no gene match: 3. Here the CDR3 DNA reads TGTGCCATCAGTGAGTCGAGCGGGGGGCTCACAGATACGCAGTATTTT. Translating gives CAISESSGGLTDTQYF.

This clone was counted once. The chain uses TRBV6-5 and TRBJ2-7; maybe TRBD1 (5 bases). The CDR3 runs 13 residues. The V end was cut by 7 bases, the J end by 2 bases, with 12 bases between. CDR1 is MNHEY, CDR2 SVGAGI, per germline. The CDR3 protein is CASIGQGAYEQYF. The CDR3 DNA is TGTGCCAGCATTGGCCAGGGTGCCTACGAGCAGTACTTC.

The V gene is TRBV5-1, the J gene TRBJ1-1, with 8 bases that match TRBD1. Trimming removed 5 bases from V and 0 bases from J; junction bases left unmatched: 6. This CDR3 contains 15 residues. Germline V lookup: CDR1 SGHRS, CDR2 YFSETQ. The CDR3, as DNA: TGCGCCAGCAGGGACAGGGACAGGATGAACACTGAAGCTTTCTTT. This gives the protein CASRDRDRMNTEAFF. The full variable domain, rest sourced from reference TRBV5-1 and TRBJ1-1, is KAGVTQTPRYLIKTRGQQVTLSCSPISGHRSVSWYQQTPGQGLQFLFEYFSETQRNKGNFPGRFSGRQFSNSRSEMNVSTLELGDSALYLCASRDRDRMNTEAFFGQGTRLTVV.

A single count supports this clone. The V call is TRBV7-8, the J call TRBJ2-3; 12 positions agree with TRBD2. The germline gives CDR1 SGHVS, CDR2 FQNEAQ. V lost 6 bases to trimming and J lost 7 bases; unmatched junction nucleotides: 14. This CDR3 is built from 17 residues. The CDR3 is CASSSSSASGGANTQYF. The CDR3 DNA sequence: TGTGCCAGCAGTTCCTCCTCCGCTAGCGGGGGGGCGAATACGCAGTATTTT.

Points on this clone: It is likely a read error, because the conserved phenylalanine at the end of the CDR3 is missing. The DNA is omitted, as the CDR3 cannot be located on it reliably, and the CDR3 follows TCRdb's listing. The chain employs TRBV28 and TRBJ2-7; the D call in the table, TRBD2, was not verified against the DNA. CDR1 is MDHEN and CDR2 is SYDVKM in the germline V gene. The CDR3 comprises 8 residues, both ends counted. The chain's CDR3 is CASSFRGD.

This clone was seen only once. The chain carries TRBV21-1 and TRBJ2-5; the D segment call TRBD2 is taken from the table without a DNA check. TRBV21-1 is described as a pseudogene. The CDR3 runs to 14 residues. The CDR3 DNA is TGTGCCAGCAGCAGTCTACCCGGTCGAGAGACCCAGTACTTC. Translation gives CASSSLPGRETQYF.

CDR3 region: CASQGIAGATEAFF. The CDR3 DNA sequence: TGTGCCAGCCAGGGGATTGCAGGTGCGACTGAAGCTTTCTTT. The chain is built from TRBV6-6 and TRBJ1-1; weak D call: TRBD1 (6 bases). Trimming left V 8 bases short and J 5 bases short, with 18 bases between. Germline V gene lookup returns CDR1 MNHNY and CDR2 SVGAGI (reference sequence). The CDR3 has 14 residues.

This chain connects TRBV30 to TRBJ1-2; 7 nucleotides match TRBD1. The CDR3 sequence is 12 residues long. Germline values: CDR1 GTSNPN, CDR2 SVGIG (reference sequence). The J segment lost 8 bases and the V segment lost 5 bases, leaving 8 bases of the junction unmatched. CDR3 DNA: TGTGCCTGGTCCGGGACAGCTAACGGCTACACCTTC. This sequence encodes CAWSGTANGYTF.

This clone has more than one count but fewer than ten. The V call is TRBV7-3, the J call TRBJ2-2; D is perhaps TRBD1 (6 bases). V lost 5 bases and J 5 bases, leaving 12 bases between the germline ends. The CDR3 covers 14 residues. Germline V gene lookup returns CDR1 SGHTA and CDR2 FQGTGA. CDR3 sequence reads: CASSPNRDTGELFF. CDR3 DNA: TGTGCCAGCAGCCCCAACAGGGATACCGGGGAGCTGTTTTTT.

The chain combines TRBV2 with TRBJ2-3; a possible D gene is TRBD1 (6 bases). Trimming removed 3 bases at V and 3 bases at J, with 10 bases between. Germline V gene sequence: CDR1 SNHLY, CDR2 FYNNEI. This CDR3 has 14 residues. This CDR3 reads CASSDNRATDTQYF. CDR3 in DNA: TGTGCCAGCAGTGATAACAGGGCGACAGATACGCAGTATTTT.

CDR3 DNA sequence: TGTGCCAGCAGCTTAATGATCACTTCTAATGAAAAACTGTTTTTT. It codes for CASSLMITSNEKLFF. The gene calls are TRBV7-2 and TRBJ1-4; no reliable D call. The CDR3 contains 15 residues. CDR1 and CDR2 from the germline V gene are SGHTA and FQGNSA. V was pared by 2 bases and J by 3 bases, with 10 bases between.

The V and J genes are TRBV6-2 or TRBV6-3 and TRBJ2-7, with TRBD2 matching 11 bases. Germline CDR1 reads MNHEY; CDR2 reads SVGEGT. With 3 bases clipped from V and 4 bases from J, the junction kept 5 bases outside the gene matches. This CDR3 comprises 15 residues. CDR3 sequence reads: CASSYPGLAGYEQYV. Here the CDR3 DNA reads TGTGCCAGCAGTTATCCCGGACTAGCGGGTTACGAGCAGTACGTC.

V usage is TRBV19 and J usage is TRBJ1-2; D is perhaps TRBD1 (6 bases). The germline V and J ends were trimmed by 5 bases and 3 bases, with 19 bases remaining between them. Per germline, CDR1 LNHDA and CDR2 SQIVND (reference sequence). This CDR3 has 16 amino acids. The CDR3 nucleotides read TGTGCCAGTAGTTCCAACAGGGCCCGGGATCACTATGGCTACACCTTC. This encodes CASSSNRARDHYGYTF.

The table lists this clone with a count of one. The rearrangement uses TRBV7-9 and TRBJ1-1, with 9 bases fitting TRBD1. Looked up from germline, CDR1 is SEHNR and CDR2 is FQNEAQ (reference sequence). Trimming at V came to 1 base and at J to 6 bases, leaving 6 bases not matched to a gene. There are 15 residues in the CDR3. The CDR3 reads CASSLDRGRTPEAFF. The CDR3 bases are TGTGCCAGCAGCTTAGACAGGGGGCGAACCCCTGAAGCTTTCTTT.

Details on this clone: The junction shows a germline mismatch at one end, possibly a read error. This chain links TRBV7-7 with TRBJ2-7, with a tentative D call TRBD1 (6 bases). This CDR3 comprises 15 residues. Germline CDR1 and CDR2: SSHAT and FNYEAQ (reference sequence). DNA of the CDR3: TGTGCTAGCAGCCCAGGACAGAGCAAAACCTACGAGCAGTACTTC. Translating gives CASSPGQSKTYEQYF.

This rearrangement joins TRBV18 to TRBJ1-3; D is ambiguous. Deletions cut 3 bases from V and 0 bases from J, with 9 bases between. This CDR3 spans 15 amino acids. Germline CDR1 reads KGHSH; CDR2 reads LQKENI. The CDR3 sequence is CASSPRSTSGNTIYF. CDR3 coding DNA: TGTGCCAGCTCACCGAGGAGTACCTCTGGAAACACCATATATTTT.